This is a list of T cell receptor beta chains from one sample in a study of blood T cell repertoires in COVID-19. Repertoires were generated with immunoSEQ multiplex PCR, while TCRdb's copy carries only in-frame clones and drops some. The sample shows around 41,000 clones, around 90% of them seen only once. The sample was peripheral blood. The receptors come from a woman of 80 years or more with active COVID-19. Both conserved end residues are part of each CDR3. Each record gives: CDR3 protein, CDR3 DNA, J gene, V gene, D gene, clone size. A D gene is named only where the DNA matches it firmly. Expanded clones are given a class, and other clones once, few, many or no size at all.

CASSSSVRLGNTEAFF,TGTGCCAGCAGCTCCTCTGTGAGGCTAGGGAACACTGAAGCTTTCTTT,TRBJ1-1,TRBV7-2,.,.
CASSLRVGTGTYEQYF,TGTGCCAGCAGTTTAAGGGTAGGGACAGGGACCTACGAGCAGTACTTC,TRBJ2-7,TRBV27,TRBD1,.
CASSEDSGGYTGELFF,TGCGCCAGCAGTGAGGATAGCGGGGGATACACCGGGGAGCTGTTTTTT,TRBJ2-2,TRBV4-3,TRBD2,.
CASSPGGGGDTQYF,TGTGCCAGCAGTCCGGGGGGCGGGGGAGATACGCAGTATTTT,TRBJ2-3,TRBV2,.,.
CASRPQGTYEQYF,TGTGCCAGCCGACCACAGGGAACCTACGAGCAGTACTTC,TRBJ2-7,TRBV28,.,.
CASSQDGQSNQPQHF,TGTGCCAGCAGCCAAGATGGACAGTCCAATCAGCCCCAGCATTTT,TRBJ1-5,TRBV4-2,.,.
CASSQGNRVGDEQFF,TGCGCCAGCAGCCAAGGTAACAGGGTCGGAGATGAGCAGTTCTTC,TRBJ2-1,TRBV4-3,.,.
CASSLGDSLGAFF,TGTGCCAGCAGCTTAGGTGACAGCCTAGGGGCTTTCTTT,TRBJ1-1,TRBV7-2,.,.
CAIGRQGRFQFF,TGTGCCATCGGCAGACAGGGCCGATTTCAGTTCTTC,TRBJ2-1,TRBV9,TRBD1,.
CASSFTAGSFGYTF,TGCGCCAGCAGCTTTACGGCAGGGTCTTTTGGCTACACCTTC,TRBJ1-2,TRBV5-1,.,.
CASSPGVTHGGQYF,TGTGCCAGCAGCCCAGGGGTCACGCACGGTGGCCAGTACTTC,TRBJ2-5,TRBV9,.,once
CASTGGQGLAYGYTF,TGCGCCAGCACTGGGGGTCAGGGGTTGGCCTATGGCTACACCTTC,TRBJ1-2,TRBV5-1,.,.
CASRQPGQGLEKLFF,TGTGCCAGCAGACAACCGGGACAGGGGCTTGAAAAACTGTTTTTT,TRBJ1-4,TRBV6-6,TRBD1,.
CASSLVGGSNQPQHF,TGTGCCAGCAGCTTAGTAGGGGGAAGCAATCAGCCCCAGCATTTT,TRBJ1-5,TRBV7-2,.,.
CATSIRDRNSPLHF,TGTGCCACCAGCATAAGGGACAGAAATTCACCCCTCCACTTT,TRBJ1-6,TRBV15,TRBD1,.
CASSARQGSTEAFF,TGTGCCAGCAGTGCCCGACAGGGGAGTACTGAAGCTTTCTTT,TRBJ1-1,TRBV27,TRBD1,few
CASSYFNSGANVLTF,TGTGCCAGCAGTTACTTCAACTCTGGGGCCAACGTCCTGACTTTC,TRBJ2-6,TRBV6-5,.,.
CATSRDRVAGGGEKLFF,TGTGCCACCAGCAGAGACCGGGTAGCGGGGGGCGGTGAAAAACTGTTTTTT,TRBJ1-4,TRBV15,.,.
CASSLSGGAGYNEQFF,TGTGCCAGCAGCTTAAGCGGGGGGGCCGGATACAATGAGCAGTTCTTC,TRBJ2-1,TRBV7-3,TRBD2,.
CSGKEGDTQYF,TGCAGCGGAAAGGAGGGGGATACGCAGTATTTT,TRBJ2-3,TRBV29-1,.,.
CASKEGAAGNTIYF,TGTGCCAGCAAGGAGGGGGCGGCAGGAAACACCATATATTTT,TRBJ1-3,TRBV27,TRBD1,once
CASSVGLVGTGELFF,TGCGCCAGCAGCGTGGGACTAGTCGGTACCGGGGAGCTGTTTTTT,TRBJ2-2,TRBV5-1,TRBD2,.
CASSQDGGAGQETQYF,TGCGCCAGCAGCCAAGATGGGGGGGCGGGCCAAGAGACCCAGTACTTC,TRBJ2-5,TRBV4-1,.,.
CASSLGLADTQYF,TGTGCCAGCAGCTTAGGACTAGCAGATACGCAGTATTTT,TRBJ2-3,TRBV7-2,.,.
CATSDGAKGNTIYF,TGTGCCACCAGTGATGGAGCTAAAGGAAACACCATATATTTT,TRBJ1-3,TRBV24-1,.,.
CASSPPGTSGKQETQYF,TGCGCCAGCAGTCCTCCCGGGACTAGCGGGAAGCAAGAGACCCAGTACTTC,TRBJ2-5,TRBV5-1,TRBD2,.
CAWSVRQGTYEQYF,TGTGCCTGGAGTGTACGGCAGGGTACCTACGAGCAGTACTTC,TRBJ2-7,TRBV30,.,.
CASSVQGYGYTF,TGTGCCAGTAGTGTACAGGGGTATGGCTACACCTTC,TRBJ1-2,TRBV19,TRBD1,.
CASSEGGRNTEAFF,TGTGCCAGCAGTGAAGGGGGCAGGAACACTGAAGCTTTCTTT,TRBJ1-1,TRBV6-1,.,.
CASSQDGRQGGELFF,TGTGCCAGCAGCCAAGATGGGAGGCAGGGCGGGGAGCTGTTTTTT,TRBJ2-2,TRBV3-1/TRBV3-2,.,.
CASSIYKGQGTGIQPQHF,TGTGCCAGTAGTATTTATAAGGGACAGGGAACTGGAATTCAGCCCCAGCATTTT,TRBJ1-5,TRBV19,TRBD1,.
CASSFFWTSGTTDTQYF,TGTGCCAGCAGCTTCTTTTGGACTAGCGGTACCACAGATACGCAGTATTTT,TRBJ2-3,TRBV7-2,TRBD2,.
CASSLGSSGGAREQFF,TGTGCCAGCAGCTTAGGCTCTAGCGGGGGGGCCCGGGAGCAGTTCTTC,TRBJ2-1,TRBV7-2,TRBD2,.
CAISVDGRGVSGANVLTF,TGTGCCATCAGTGTAGACGGCAGGGGGGTCTCTGGGGCCAACGTCCTGACTTTC,TRBJ2-6,TRBV10-3,.,.
CASSPTTWSRGETQYF,TGCGCCAGCAGCCCTACGACATGGAGTAGGGGAGAGACCCAGTACTTC,TRBJ2-5,TRBV5-1,.,.
CASSAQGSGSEQYF,TGTGCCAGCAGCGCACAGGGGTCGGGGAGCGAGCAGTACTTC,TRBJ2-7,TRBV7-2,TRBD1,.
CASRFRQDSNQPQHF,TGTGCCAGTAGATTTAGACAGGATAGCAATCAGCCCCAGCATTTT,TRBJ1-5,TRBV19,.,.
CAWSVGGQGVYEQYF,TGTGCCTGGAGCGTCGGGGGACAGGGGGTCTACGAGCAGTACTTC,TRBJ2-7,TRBV30,TRBD1,.
CASSPLRDGTEAFF,TGTGCCAGCTCACCACTCAGGGATGGCACTGAAGCTTTCTTT,TRBJ1-1,TRBV18,.,.
CASSEPAGELFF,TGCGCCAGCTCCGAACCAGCCGGGGAGCTGTTTTTT,TRBJ2-2,TRBV5-1,.,.
CASSPGGFGREQYF,TGTGCCAGCAGCCCCGGGGGGTTTGGACGCGAGCAGTACTTC,TRBJ2-7,TRBV28,TRBD2,.